This T cell receptor beta chain was retrieved from a study of blood T cell repertoires in COVID-19. Study-wide background: Samples taken during acute and convalescent COVID-19 were collected in the United States, Italy and Spain. Sample material is recorded as cDNA or gDNA derived from T cells, B-cell-depleted T cells, or PBMCs.

Per the authors' pipeline: Estimated nucleated cell counts came from reference gene primer amplification. Profiling relied on immunoSEQ multiplex PCR, and the TCRdb table lists in-frame clones only, not all of them. The DNA gave D and trimming, while V, J and clone size come from that table. The sample lists 95,000 to 110,000 clones, about 90% occurring once. Germline trimming cut 5 bases from V and 0 bases from J; bases unmatched to any gene: 4. Germline assignment: CDR1 SGHTA and CDR2 FQGNSA. This CDR3 spans 16 amino acids. The origin of this receptor is a woman in her sixties with acute or convalescent COVID-19. Sequenced sample: peripheral blood. The rearrangement uses TRBV7-2 and TRBJ1-5; 10 bases fit TRBD1. CDR3 in amino acids: CASSPGTGASNQPQHF. As DNA, the CDR3 is TGTGCCAGCAGCCCTGGGACAGGGGCTAGCAATCAGCCCCAGCATTTT.